These 20 T cell receptor beta chains were all obtained from the same sample, sequenced in a study of control samples from healthy donors and cancer patients. Sequencing was performed with immunoSEQ multiplex PCR; in TCRdb, only in-frame clones are kept and a portion is missing. Of 40,000 to 55,000 clones in the sample, roughly 86% were seen once. Sequencing was done on a sample of PBMCs. The receptors were gathered from a woman aged 55-70 years with lung cancer.

This clone has just one count. CDR3 sequence reads: CATSDPPGQGRHEQYF. The CDR3 DNA is TGTGCCACCAGTGATCCACCGGGACAGGGTAGACACGAGCAGTACTTC. The V call is TRBV24-1, the J call TRBJ2-7, with 9 positions matching TRBD1. The CDR3 extends over 16 amino acids. The V gene's germline CDR1 is KGHDR and CDR2 SFDVKD. After removal of 3 bases from V and 5 bases from J, the junction contained 10 bases not matched to a gene.

J is TRBJ2-3 and V is TRBV11-1; TRBD1 matches 7 bases. The germline V gene encodes CDR1 SGHAT and CDR2 FQDESV (reference sequence). CDR3 length: 16 residues. Germline trimming cut 6 bases from V and 0 bases from J; bases unmatched to any gene: 9. CDR3 amino acids: CASSNWDSSSTDTQYF. The CDR3 DNA sequence: TGTGCCAGCAGTAACTGGGACAGCTCTAGCACAGATACGCAGTATTTT.

The gene calls are TRBV30 and TRBJ2-1, with 13 bases that match TRBD2. CDR1 is GTSNPN and CDR2 is SVGIG in the germline V gene (reference sequence). V gave up 3 bases and J gave up 4 bases; unmatched junction bases: 3. CDR3 length: 15 residues. The CDR3 bases are TGTGCCTGGAGGTTGGGACTAGCGGGATACAATGAGCAGTTCTTC. It translates to CAWRLGLAGYNEQFF.

V gene TRBV7-9 combines with J gene TRBJ2-1, with no clear D. The CDR3 is 8 residues long. CDR1 is SEHNR, CDR2 FQNEAQ, per germline (reference sequence). With 10 bases removed from V and 8 bases from J, the gap between germline ends came to 3 bases. The CDR3 DNA is TGTGCCATTGATGAGCAGTTCTTC. This encodes CAIDEQFF.

The chain is built from TRBV25-1 and TRBJ2-7; no clear D. The V and J ends lost 4 bases and 0 bases respectively, with 7 bases between them. Germline lookup yields CDR1 MGHDK and CDR2 SYGVNS. The CDR3 is 13 amino acids. The CDR3 coding sequence is TGTGCCAGCAGTGCAATCCTCTCCTACGAGCAGTACTTC. It specifies CASSAILSYEQYF.

This chain links TRBV3-1 (or the pseudogene TRBV3-2) with TRBJ1-2; no reliable D call. Germline lookup yields CDR1 LGHDT and CDR2 YNNKEL (reference sequence). V was cut by 1 base and J by 4 bases, with 10 bases left in between. The CDR3 extends over 14 amino acids. As DNA, the CDR3 is TGTGCCAGCAGCCAAGTTGTCCGGGGCTATGGCTACACCTTC. Translated, it gives CASSQVVRGYGYTF.

V and J are TRBV29-1 and TRBJ2-3; perhaps TRBD2 as D (6 bases). Trimming pared 4 bases from V and 5 bases from J, leaving 16 bases between. The length of the CDR3 is 14 residues. CDR1 is SQVTM, CDR2 ANQGSEA, per germline. The CDR3: CSVAKGTLGDTQYF. CDR3 in DNA: TGCAGCGTTGCAAAAGGGACTCTCGGAGATACGCAGTATTTT.

The chain employs TRBV3-1 (or the pseudogene TRBV3-2) and TRBJ1-1, with a weak D call TRBD1 (5 bases). CDR1 LGHDT and CDR2 YNNKEL come from the germline V gene (reference sequence). The CDR3 loop spans 15 amino acids. Trimming cost V 1 base and J 5 bases, with 14 bases left between them. The CDR3, as DNA: TGTGCCAGCAGCCAAGTTCCGGGACCTGGGACTGAAGCTTTCTTT. It translates to CASSQVPGPGTEAFF.

The V call is TRBV9, the J call TRBJ2-5; the match to TRBD2 covers 11 bases. CDR1 is SGDLS and CDR2 is YYNGEE in the germline V gene. The CDR3 spans 14 residues. V was pared by 3 bases and J by 5 bases, with 3 bases of the junction left unmatched. The CDR3 DNA reads TGTGCCAGCAGCGCGGGACTAGCGGAGGAGACCCAGTACTTC. This encodes CASSAGLAEETQYF. The whole variable domain, remainder taken from reference TRBV9 and TRBJ2-5, is DSGVTQTPKHLITATGQRVTLRCSPRSGDLSVYWYQQSLDQGLQFLIQYYNGEERAKGNILERFSAQQFPDLHSELNLSSLELGDSALYFCASSAGLAEETQYFGPGTRLLVL.

This chain connects TRBV2 to TRBJ2-5; TRBD1 matches 9 bases. The CDR3 length is 18 residues. The V segment lost 0 bases and the J segment 2 bases; nucleotides outside the gene matches: 10. Germline V gives CDR1 SNHLY, CDR2 FYNNEI. CDR3 nucleotides: TGTGCCAGCAGTGAAGCATACACAGGGGGCTTTCCTCAAGAGACCCAGTACTTC. Translation gives CASSEAYTGGFPQETQYF. The full variable domain, its missing parts supplied by reference TRBV2 and TRBJ2-5, is EPEVTQTPSHQVTQMGQEVILRCVPISNHLYFYWYRQILGQKVEFLVSFYNNEISEKSEIFDDQFSVERPDGSNFTLKIRSTKLEDSAMYFCASSEAYTGGFPQETQYFGPGTRLLVL.

V is TRBV7-3 and J is TRBJ2-5; 15 bases match TRBD2. The CDR3 contains 16 residues. The V gene's germline CDR1 is SGHTA and CDR2 FQGTGA. Losses at the gene ends were 5 bases for V and 4 bases for J; bases not matched to a gene: 5. The CDR3 loop is CASSPSGLAGGETQYF. The DNA for the CDR3 is TGTGCCAGCAGCCCTTCGGGACTAGCGGGAGGAGAGACCCAGTACTTC.

The CDR3 loop reads CASSLSAGDNEQFF. The CDR3 DNA reads as TGTGCCAGCAGTTTAAGCGCGGGCGACAATGAGCAGTTCTTC. The rearrangement links TRBV28 to TRBJ2-1, with D tentatively TRBD2 (5 bases). The germline gives CDR1 MDHEN, CDR2 SYDVKM. The germline V and J ends were trimmed by 2 bases and 5 bases, with 10 bases remaining between them. The CDR3 covers 14 residues.

The CDR3 coding sequence is TGTGCCAGCAGCTTATTCGCGAATGGGGAGCTGTTTTTT. Translated, it gives CASSLFANGELFF. The V gene is TRBV7-3, the J gene TRBJ2-2; D unresolved. Germline V gene lookup returns CDR1 SGHTA and CDR2 FQGTGA. The CDR3 is 13 residues long. The ends were cut back, 2 bases at V and 8 bases at J, with 9 bases in the middle.

This chain joins TRBV7-3 and TRBJ1-2, with 7 bases matching TRBD1. The CDR3 has 16 amino acids. Germline lookup yields CDR1 SGHTA and CDR2 FQGTGA. V lost 5 bases, J lost 1 base, and 10 bases stayed unmatched. The CDR3 loop is CASSLTGDGINYGYTF. For the CDR3, the DNA is TGTGCCAGCAGCCTTACAGGGGACGGCATTAACTATGGCTACACCTTC.

The chain combines TRBV25-1 with TRBJ2-5; no clear D. The germline V and J ends were trimmed by 8 bases and 5 bases, with 6 bases remaining between them. The CDR3 covers 10 residues. CDR1 is MGHDK and CDR2 is SYGVNS in the germline V gene. CDR3: CASGRETQYF. CDR3 bases: TGTGCCAGCGGCCGGGAGACCCAGTACTTC.

This clone was picked up a small number of times. This sequence joins TRBV7-9 and TRBJ2-3, with a weak D call TRBD2 (5 bases). Germline CDR1 is SEHNR and CDR2 is FQNEAQ (reference sequence). Trimming left V 1 base short and J 4 bases short, with 12 bases between. This CDR3 is 15 amino acids long. The CDR3 DNA sequence: TGTGCCAGCAGCTTAGGCCTCCTGGAGGCAGATACGCAGTATTTT. Translation gives CASSLGLLEADTQYF.

The chain employs TRBV28 and TRBJ1-1; 8 bases line up with TRBD1. This CDR3 contains 16 residues. Germline V gene sequence: CDR1 MDHEN, CDR2 SYDVKM. J gave up 1 base and V 5 bases, and 9 bases lay outside the gene matches. The CDR3, as DNA: TGTGCCAGCAGTCAGACGTGGGGGACAGGGAACACTGAAGCTTTCTTT. It translates to CASSQTWGTGNTEAFF.

V and J are TRBV6-4 and TRBJ2-2, with 12 bases lining up with TRBD2. The V and J ends lost 0 bases and 3 bases, in that order; junction bases with no gene match: 5. Germline lookup yields CDR1 MRHNA and CDR2 SNTAGT. The CDR3 is made up of 18 amino acids. For the CDR3, the DNA is TGTGCCAGCAGTGACTCGTCGCTAGCGGGAGGGTACACCGGGGAGCTGTTTTTT. It codes for CASSDSSLAGGYTGELFF.

The rearrangement links TRBV5-1 to TRBJ2-7; D may be TRBD2 (6 bases). V lost 0 bases and J 4 bases, leaving 8 bases between the germline ends. This CDR3 is 13 amino acids long. The germline V gene has CDR1 SGHRS and CDR2 YFSETQ. The CDR3 DNA is TGCGCCAGCAGCTTGGGGGACTTATACGAGCAGTACTTC. It translates to CASSLGDLYEQYF.

The CDR3 DNA is TGTGCCATCAGTGGTCAAAGACAAGAGACCCAGTACTTC. Translation: CAISGQRQETQYF. This sequence joins TRBV10-3 and TRBJ2-5; D gene ambiguous. Germline V lookup: CDR1 ENHRY, CDR2 SYGVKD. V lost 4 bases to trimming and J lost 2 bases, with 8 bases between them. The CDR3 is 13 amino acids.